Listed here are 15 T cell receptor beta chains from one sample, sequenced in a study of identical twins. TCRdb re-called the 5' RACE reads through MiXCR, storing one row per CDR3 protein. The data contain about 220,000 distinct CDR3 sequences, 7.5% of them singletons. This sample also belongs to another study, concerning yellow fever vaccine responses in identical twins.

Material: memory (CD45RO+) T cells sorted from blood. The origin of the receptors is a woman aged 18 to 35 in good health.

This clonotype has just a few counts. The chain uses TRBV29-1 and TRBJ2-3; 8 nucleotides agree with TRBD2. The J segment lost 1 base and the V segment lost 0 bases, leaving 12 bases of the junction unmatched. Germline loops: CDR1 SQVTM, CDR2 ANQGSEA. This CDR3 region has 18 residues. CDR3 protein: CSVEDFFEAGVRTDTQYF. The CDR3 DNA is TGCAGCGTTGAAGATTTTTTCGAAGCGGGAGTCCGCACAGATACGCAGTATTTT.

This chain joins TRBV28 and TRBJ2-5; D is undetermined. Germline CDR1 reads MDHEN; CDR2 reads SYDVKM. The germline V and J ends were trimmed by 4 bases and 5 bases, with 23 bases remaining between them. The CDR3 consists of 17 residues. The CDR3 DNA is TGTGCCAGCAGTTCCGTCTCAAAGGTGTGGTTGATGGAGACCCAGTACTTC. It encodes CASSSVSKVWLMETQYF.

This clonotype was picked up many times. J is TRBJ2-7 and V is TRBV7-9, with TRBD1 identical over 8 bases. The V gene's germline CDR1 is SEHNR and CDR2 FQNEAQ (reference sequence). Trimming took 5 bases from V and 5 from J; bases not matched to a gene: 5. CDR3 length: 13 residues. The CDR3 reads CASSLQGDHEQYF. CDR3 nucleotides: TGTGCCAGCAGCCTACAGGGGGACCACGAGCAGTACTTC.

This clonotype showed up many times. The chain couples TRBV20-1 to TRBJ2-5; 7 bases agree with TRBD2. V was clipped by 6 bases and J by 3 bases; unmatched bases: 1. Germline loops: CDR1 DFQATT, CDR2 SNEGSKA (reference sequence). The CDR3 loop spans 11 amino acids. The CDR3 spells CSAAGEETQYF. CDR3 nucleotide sequence: TGCAGTGCCGCGGGAGAAGAGACCCAGTACTTC.

This clonotype was found a few times. V gene TRBV29-1 combines with J gene TRBJ2-3, with 12 bases matching TRBD2. This CDR3 contains 14 residues. With V trimmed by 7 bases and J by 4 bases, 6 bases remained unmatched. Germline CDR1 and CDR2: SQVTM and ANQGSEA. The CDR3 loop is CSAWTSGKPDTQYF. The CDR3 bases are TGCAGCGCCTGGACTAGCGGGAAGCCAGATACGCAGTATTTT.

This clonotype occurred many times. The rearrangement uses TRBV20-1 and TRBJ1-3; 7 nucleotides align to TRBD1. The CDR3 runs to 14 residues. CDR1 is DFQATT, CDR2 SNEGSKA, per germline (reference sequence). The trim removed 6 bases at V and 0 bases at J, leaving 5 bases unmatched. The CDR3 sequence: CSAGGQSSGNTIYF. DNA for the CDR3: TGCAGTGCGGGGGGACAGAGCTCTGGAAACACCATATATTTT.

The chain combines TRBV5-6 with TRBJ2-1; tentatively, D is TRBD2 (6 bases). CDR3 length equals 17 residues. V was shortened by 9 bases and J by 5 bases, with 27 bases between the two germline ends. The germline V gene has CDR1 SGHDT and CDR2 YYEEEE. DNA of the CDR3: TGTGCCATCGGCCCCGGGTGGGGGAGGAATTATGACAATGAGCAGTTCTTC. It codes for CAIGPGWGRNYDNEQFF.

The table lists this clonotype with a few counts. The chain uses TRBV24-1 and TRBJ2-3, with 8 bases fitting TRBD1. After removal of 4 bases from V and 7 bases from J, the junction contained 12 bases not matched to a gene. Germline CDR1 and CDR2: KGHDR and SFDVKD. The CDR3 has 16 amino acids. The CDR3 region has the DNA TGTGCCACCAGTGACCCCGCCTTTCAGGGGGCTTATACGCAGTATTTT. It encodes CATSDPAFQGAYTQYF.

This clonotype was seen more than once but under ten times. The chain recombines TRBV20-1 with TRBJ2-1; D perhaps matches TRBD2 (7 bases). The CDR3 runs 15 residues. Germline lookup yields CDR1 DFQATT and CDR2 SNEGSKA (reference sequence). Trimming removed 8 bases at V and 0 bases at J, with 17 bases between. For the CDR3, the DNA is TGCAGTCCGCGGGGGCCCTTGAGCTCCTACAATGAGCAGTTCTTC. Its protein product is CSPRGPLSSYNEQFF.

This clonotype has at least ten counts. The rearrangement uses TRBV4-1 and TRBJ2-1; weak D call: TRBD2 (6 bases). V dropped 0 bases and J dropped 7 bases, with 13 bases sitting between them. The CDR3 is made up of 15 amino acids. Germline values: CDR1 MGHRA, CDR2 YSYEKL. Here the CDR3 reads CASSQEEGVWNEQFF. The DNA for the CDR3 is TGCGCCAGCAGCCAAGAGGAGGGAGTCTGGAATGAGCAGTTCTTC.

There are many counts of this clonotype. In nucleotides, the CDR3 is TGTGCCACCAGTGATTTAAACCAGGGAAGGGCGGATACGCAGTATTTT. Residues: CATSDLNQGRADTQYF. V is TRBV24-1 and J is TRBJ2-3, with a weak D call TRBD1 (5 bases). CDR1 and CDR2 (germline): KGHDR, SFDVKD. V lost 1 base, J lost 6 bases, and 16 bases lay in between. The CDR3 is 16 residues long.

This clonotype occurred many times. The chain carries TRBV12-3 or TRBV12-4 and TRBJ2-2, with 7 positions matching TRBD1. The ends lost 3 bases at V and 5 bases at J; junction bases unmatched: 3. The CDR3 length is 14 residues. CDR3: CASSLTGKTGELFF. CDR3 in DNA: TGTGCCAGCAGTTTGACAGGGAAGACCGGGGAGCTGTTTTTT.

The rearrangement uses TRBV20-1 and TRBJ2-1; TRBD2 matches 10 bases. The CDR3 loop spans 15 amino acids. Germline trimming cut 3 bases from V and 6 bases from J; bases unmatched to any gene: 8. The germline V gene has CDR1 DFQATT and CDR2 SNEGSKA (reference sequence). The CDR3 DNA reads as TGCAGTGCTAGTCCGGCTAGCGGGAGTCCCAATGAGCAGTTCTTC. It is translated as CSASPASGSPNEQFF.

This clonotype came up many times. V and J are TRBV29-1 and TRBJ2-7; D is tentatively TRBD1 or TRBD2 (6 bases each). This CDR3 comprises 13 residues. Trimming left V 4 bases short and J 3 bases short, with 13 bases between. Germline CDR1 SQVTM, CDR2 ANQGSEA. CDR3 bases: TGCAGCGTTGGTCCCGGGGGCTACTACGAGCAGTACTTC. Amino acids: CSVGPGGYYEQYF.

The table lists this clonotype with many counts. The gene calls are TRBV3-1 and TRBJ1-4; weak D call: TRBD1 (6 bases). This CDR3 spans 11 amino acids. V shed 5 bases and J shed 11 bases, with 9 bases lying between them. Germline assignment: CDR1 LGHDT and CDR2 YNNKEL (reference sequence). The CDR3 loop reads CASSLGGKLFF. CDR3 coding DNA: TGTGCCAGCAGCTTAGGGGGTAAACTGTTTTTT.